A selection of T cell receptor beta chains follows, all from one sample in a study of T cell repertoires in cytomegalovirus infection. TCRdb called the reads again in MiXCR, with one record for every CDR3 protein. The top ten hold roughly half of the sample, which has 140,000 to 150,000 distinct CDR3 sequences, more than 30% seen once. For these receptors, no antigen is known. This specimen consisted of CD8+ T cells from cultured PBMCs, obtained from culture after CMV antigen stimulation. The receptors originated from a human donor in good health (CMV status not recorded). Some clones in this sample may be carry-over from other donors' samples. CDR3s include the opening cysteine and the closing phenylalanine or tryptophan. A D gene is named only where the DNA matches it firmly. Rows give clone size only sometimes, using once, few, many, or a class for an expanded clone.

size,V,length,D,J,CDR3,DNA
few,TRBV19,14,.,TRBJ1-6,CASGNVGGNSPLHF,TGTGCCAGTGGAAACGTAGGGGGGAATTCACCCCTCCACTTT
.,TRBV5-1,17,TRBD2,TRBJ2-1,CASSFPALAGNRNEQFF,TGCGCCAGCAGCTTCCCCGCACTAGCGGGGAACCGGAATGAGCAGTTCTTC
many,TRBV19,13,.,TRBJ1-1,CATGSPMNAEAFF,TGTGCCACAGGATCCCCCATGAACGCTGAAGCTTTCTTT
few,TRBV10-3,18,.,TRBJ1-3,CAISESDTGILSGNTIYF,TGTGCCATCAGTGAGTCGGATACAGGGATCCTTTCTGGAAACACCATATATTTT
.,TRBV7-3,14,.,TRBJ2-7,CASSLTGHHYEQYF,TGTGCCAGCAGCTTAACTGGACATCATTACGAGCAGTACTTC
.,TRBV3-1,16,TRBD2,TRBJ2-5,CASSGGLAGQQETQYF,TGTGCCAGCAGCGGAGGACTAGCGGGTCAACAAGAGACCCAGTACTTC
many,TRBV5-8,15,TRBD1,TRBJ1-5,CASTSRTGLWQPQHF,TGTGCCAGCACCTCTAGGACAGGTCTCTGGCAGCCCCAGCATTTT
few,TRBV29-1,12,.,TRBJ2-1,CSVEVGVDEQFF,TGCAGCGTTGAAGTAGGGGTCGATGAGCAGTTCTTC
many,TRBV12-3/TRBV12-4,14,TRBD2,TRBJ2-1,CASSVAGSYNEQFF,TGTGCCAGCAGTGTAGCGGGGTCCTACAATGAGCAGTTCTTC
many,TRBV7-6,13,.,TRBJ1-2,CASSLGPNYGYTF,TGTGCCAGCAGCTTAGGGCCGAACTATGGCTACACCTTC
.,TRBV7-3,15,.,TRBJ2-5,CASSSRGGGVETQYF,TGTGCCAGCAGCTCCCGCGGAGGAGGGGTAGAGACCCAGTACTTC
.,TRBV9,20,.,TRBJ2-2,CASSAGTGNWGAANTGELFF,TGTGCCAGCAGCGCCGGTACCGGAAACTGGGGGGCCGCAAACACCGGGGAGCTGTTTTTT
.,TRBV6-5,13,.,TRBJ1-1,CATGGGAITEAFF,TGTGCCACGGGGGGGGGGGCCATAACTGAAGCTTTCTTT
.,TRBV29-1,11,TRBD1,TRBJ1-1,CSAGGGRGAFF,TGCAGCGCGGGAGGGGGCCGGGGCGCTTTCTTT
.,TRBV27,14,.,TRBJ1-1,CASSPQTGLTEAFF,TGTGCCAGCAGCCCCCAAACGGGGCTCACTGAAGCTTTCTTT
.,TRBV5-5,13,.,TRBJ2-3,CASSSGLTDTQYF,TGTGCCAGCAGCTCCGGACTCACAGATACGCAGTATTTT
.,TRBV7-9,14,TRBD1,TRBJ2-7,CASSHRQGGDEQYF,TGTGCCAGCAGCCATAGACAGGGCGGCGACGAGCAGTACTTC
few,TRBV9,15,.,TRBJ1-1,CASSTQTTLNTEAFF,TGTGCCAGCAGCACCCAGACAACGTTGAACACTGAAGCTTTCTTT
.,TRBV5-4,13,.,TRBJ1-1,CASSLQYSVEAFF,TGTGCCAGCAGCTTGCAATACAGCGTTGAAGCTTTCTTT